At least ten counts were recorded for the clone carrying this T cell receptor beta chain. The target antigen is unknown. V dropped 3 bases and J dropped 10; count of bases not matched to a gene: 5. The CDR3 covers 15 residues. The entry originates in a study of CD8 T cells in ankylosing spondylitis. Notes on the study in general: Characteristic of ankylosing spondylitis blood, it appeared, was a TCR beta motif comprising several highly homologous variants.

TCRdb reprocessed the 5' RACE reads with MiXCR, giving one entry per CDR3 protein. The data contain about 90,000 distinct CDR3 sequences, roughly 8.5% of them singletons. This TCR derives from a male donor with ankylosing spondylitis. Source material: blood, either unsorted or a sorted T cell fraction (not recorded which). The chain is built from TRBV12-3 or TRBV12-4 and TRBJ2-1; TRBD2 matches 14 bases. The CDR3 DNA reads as TGTGCCAGCAGTTTGACTAGCGGGAGGGCCGGGGAGCAGTTCTTC. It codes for CASSLTSGRAGEQFF.